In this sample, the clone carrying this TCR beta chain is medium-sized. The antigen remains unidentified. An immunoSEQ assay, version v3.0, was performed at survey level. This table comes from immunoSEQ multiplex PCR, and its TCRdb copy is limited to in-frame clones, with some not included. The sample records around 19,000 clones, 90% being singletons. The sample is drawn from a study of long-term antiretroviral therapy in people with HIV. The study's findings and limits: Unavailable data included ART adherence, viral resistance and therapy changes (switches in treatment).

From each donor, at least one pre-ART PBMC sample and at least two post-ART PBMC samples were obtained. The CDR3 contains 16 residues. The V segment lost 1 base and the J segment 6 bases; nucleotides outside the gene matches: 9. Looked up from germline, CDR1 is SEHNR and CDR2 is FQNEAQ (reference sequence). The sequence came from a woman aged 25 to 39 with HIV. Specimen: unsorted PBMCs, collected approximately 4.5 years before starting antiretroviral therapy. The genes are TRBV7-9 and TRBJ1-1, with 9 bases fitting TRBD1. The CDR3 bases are TGTGCCAGCAGCTTAGGCGGGACAGGGAAGTCAGCTGAAGCTTTCTTT. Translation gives CASSLGGTGKSAEAFF.